The 3 T cell receptor beta chains below all came from one sample that was sequenced in a study of cytomegalovirus exposure and HLA in healthy donors. In the PCR, 60 Vbeta and 13 Jbeta primers were used. Using immunoSEQ multiplex PCR, the repertoire was profiled, and TCRdb retains in-frame clones only, with some absent. The table lists around 200,000 clones, 75% to 90% of them singletons, with roughly 0.34% in the top ten. Input material: PBMCs. The receptors shown here come from a woman younger than 45 in good health and CMV-seronegative.

This clone was observed a few times. The chain joins TRBV7-3 to TRBJ2-7; TRBD1 matches at 7 bases. Germline lookup yields CDR1 SGHTA and CDR2 FQGTGA. CDR3 length: 13 residues. Unmatched junction bases numbered 6, after V lost 8 bases and J lost 2 bases. The CDR3 is CASRWDSPYEQYF. CDR3 DNA sequence: TGTGCCAGCCGTTGGGACAGCCCCTACGAGCAGTACTTC.

The CDR3, as DNA: TGTGCCACCAGCAGACCAGGATATAGCAATCAGCCCCAGCATTTT. Residues: CATSRPGYSNQPQHF. This chain connects TRBV15 to TRBJ1-5, with D unresolved. This CDR3 has 15 residues. The V end lost 2 bases, the J end lost 0 bases, and 8 bases lay between the germline ends. Germline CDR1 and CDR2: LNHNV and YYDKDF (reference sequence).

The chain is built from TRBV28 and TRBJ1-1; 8 nucleotides agree with TRBD1. The germline CDR1 and CDR2 sequences are MDHEN and SYDVKM. The V segment lost 3 bases and the J segment 5 bases; nucleotides outside the gene matches: 2. This CDR3 spans 13 amino acids. The CDR3 is CASSFQGATEAFF. The CDR3 DNA sequence: TGTGCCAGCAGTTTCCAGGGGGCGACTGAAGCTTTCTTT.